This T cell receptor (beta chain) was sequenced during a study of radiotherapy plus CTLA-4 blockade in lung cancer. Produced via immunoSEQ multiplex PCR; TCRdb's table is partial and in-frame only. The profile covers tens of thousands of clones, with approximately 75% appearing a single time and less than 5.5% taken by the ten largest. The CDR3 consists of 16 residues. The ends were cut back, 5 bases at V and 2 bases at J, with 18 bases in the middle. Germline V lookup: CDR1 PRHDT, CDR2 FYEKMQ (reference sequence). The clonotype comes from a human donor with non-small cell lung cancer who had a complete response to radiotherapy plus ipilimumab. Sequenced here: peripheral blood, sampled from a patient treated with radiotherapy plus ipilimumab. The J gene is TRBJ2-5, the V gene TRBV13, with D possibly being TRBD1 or TRBD2 (5 bases each). The CDR3: CASSPAVWAGQETQYF. The CDR3 DNA follows: TGTGCCAGCAGCCCAGCGGTTTGGGCAGGGCAAGAGACCCAGTACTTC.